This T cell receptor beta chain was captured by sequencing in a study of T cell responses to AZD1222 COVID-19 vaccine. Whole-study results and caveats: CD4 TCRs covered the whole spike, strongest at regions 160-218 and 743-854. Of the AZD1222 recipients, only five to seven were seropositive at baseline. In all cases, repertoires were sampled only after the peak T cell response. A mostly white British donor set with more females was recruited, and clonal diversity was possibly underestimated.

The CDR3 runs 16 residues. The germline V and J ends were trimmed by 0 bases and 1 base, with 13 bases remaining between them. Looked up from germline, CDR1 is SGDLS and CDR2 is YYNGEE. Assay: immunoSEQ multiplex PCR; the TCRdb copy retains only in-frame clones and omits some. The data contain approximately 190,000 clones, 94% of them singletons. As concerns this clone: Its antigen is unknown.

This sequence originates from an adult in good health. The V gene is TRBV9, the J gene TRBJ1-2; D is unresolved. Material: peripheral blood, obtained on day 0 of AZD1222 vaccination. The CDR3 sequence: CASSVEVQTNNYGYTF. In nucleotides, the CDR3 is TGTGCCAGCAGCGTAGAAGTACAGACTAATAACTATGGCTACACCTTC.